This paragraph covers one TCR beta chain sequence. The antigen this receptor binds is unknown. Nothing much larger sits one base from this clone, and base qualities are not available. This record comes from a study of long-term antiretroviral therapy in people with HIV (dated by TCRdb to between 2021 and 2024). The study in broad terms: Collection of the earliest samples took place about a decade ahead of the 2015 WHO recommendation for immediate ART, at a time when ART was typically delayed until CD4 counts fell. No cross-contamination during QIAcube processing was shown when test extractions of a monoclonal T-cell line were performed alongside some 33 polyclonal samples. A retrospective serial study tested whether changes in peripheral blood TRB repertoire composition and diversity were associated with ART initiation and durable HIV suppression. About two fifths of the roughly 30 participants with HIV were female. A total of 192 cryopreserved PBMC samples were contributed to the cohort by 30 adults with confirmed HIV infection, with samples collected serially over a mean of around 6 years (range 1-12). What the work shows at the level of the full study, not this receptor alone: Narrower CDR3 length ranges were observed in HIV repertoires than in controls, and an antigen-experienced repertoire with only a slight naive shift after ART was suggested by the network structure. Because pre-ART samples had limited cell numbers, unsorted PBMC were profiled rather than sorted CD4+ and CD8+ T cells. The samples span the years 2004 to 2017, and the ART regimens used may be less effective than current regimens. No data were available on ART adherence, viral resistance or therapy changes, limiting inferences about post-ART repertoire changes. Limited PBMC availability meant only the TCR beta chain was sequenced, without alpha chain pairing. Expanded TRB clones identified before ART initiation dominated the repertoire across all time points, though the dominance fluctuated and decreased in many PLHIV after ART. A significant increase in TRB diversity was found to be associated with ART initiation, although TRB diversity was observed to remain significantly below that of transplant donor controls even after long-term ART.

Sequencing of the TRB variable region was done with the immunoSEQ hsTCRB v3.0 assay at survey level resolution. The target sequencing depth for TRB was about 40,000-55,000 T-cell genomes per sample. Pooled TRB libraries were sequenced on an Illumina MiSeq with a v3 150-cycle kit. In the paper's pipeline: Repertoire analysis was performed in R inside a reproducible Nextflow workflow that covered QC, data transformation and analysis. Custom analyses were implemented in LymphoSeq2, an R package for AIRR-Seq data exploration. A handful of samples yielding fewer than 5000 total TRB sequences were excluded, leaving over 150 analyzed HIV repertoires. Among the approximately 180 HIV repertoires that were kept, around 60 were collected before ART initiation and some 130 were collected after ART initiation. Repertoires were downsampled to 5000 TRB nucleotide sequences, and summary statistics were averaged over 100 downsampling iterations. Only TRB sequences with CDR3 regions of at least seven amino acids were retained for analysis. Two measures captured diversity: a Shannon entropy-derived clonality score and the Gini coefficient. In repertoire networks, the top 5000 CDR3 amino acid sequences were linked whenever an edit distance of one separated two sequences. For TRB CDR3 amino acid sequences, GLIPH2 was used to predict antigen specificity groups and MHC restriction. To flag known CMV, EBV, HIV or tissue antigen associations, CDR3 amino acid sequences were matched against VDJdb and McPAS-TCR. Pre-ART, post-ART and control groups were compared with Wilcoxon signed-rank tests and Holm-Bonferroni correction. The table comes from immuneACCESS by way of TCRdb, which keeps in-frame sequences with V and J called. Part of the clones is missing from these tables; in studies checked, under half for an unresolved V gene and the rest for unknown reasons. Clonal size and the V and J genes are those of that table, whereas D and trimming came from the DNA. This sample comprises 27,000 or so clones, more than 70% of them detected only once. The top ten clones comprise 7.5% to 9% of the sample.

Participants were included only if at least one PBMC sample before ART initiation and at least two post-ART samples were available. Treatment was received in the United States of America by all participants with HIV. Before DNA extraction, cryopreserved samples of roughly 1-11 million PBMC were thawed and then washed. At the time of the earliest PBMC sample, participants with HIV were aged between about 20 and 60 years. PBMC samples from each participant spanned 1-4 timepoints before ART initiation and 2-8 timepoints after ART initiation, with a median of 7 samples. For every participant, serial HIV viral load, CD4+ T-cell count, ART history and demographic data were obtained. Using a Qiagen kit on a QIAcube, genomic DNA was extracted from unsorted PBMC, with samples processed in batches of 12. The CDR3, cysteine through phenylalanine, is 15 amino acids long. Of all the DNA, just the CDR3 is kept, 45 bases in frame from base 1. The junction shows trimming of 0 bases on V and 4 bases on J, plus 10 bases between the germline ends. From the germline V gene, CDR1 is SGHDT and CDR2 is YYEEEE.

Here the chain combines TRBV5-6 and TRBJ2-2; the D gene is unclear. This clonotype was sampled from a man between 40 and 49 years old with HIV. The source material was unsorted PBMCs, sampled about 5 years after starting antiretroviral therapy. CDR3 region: CASSLVLVSTGELFF. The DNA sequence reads TGTGCCAGCAGCTTGGTCCTTGTGTCCACCGGGGAGCTGTTTTTT.